One and the same sample provided the 4 T cell receptor beta chains below, sequenced in a study of blood T cell repertoires in COVID-19. Using immunoSEQ multiplex PCR, the repertoire was profiled, and TCRdb retains in-frame clones only, with some absent. Seen here are 250,000 to 300,000 clones, 81% observed once, and the top ten hold roughly 2.9%. The sample comprised peripheral blood. The source of these receptors is a woman aged 55 to 70 with active or convalescent COVID-19.

The CDR3 nucleotides read TGTGCCAGCAGGTTCGGACAGGGCCCTAACTATGGCTACACCTTC. Translation gives CASRFGQGPNYGYTF. The rearrangement uses TRBV3-1 (or the pseudogene TRBV3-2) and TRBJ1-2; 8 bases match TRBD1. Germline CDR1 LGHDT, CDR2 YNNKEL (reference sequence). There are 15 residues in the CDR3. V was clipped by 6 bases and J by 0 bases; unmatched bases: 6.

This chain joins TRBV11-3 and TRBJ2-5, with 14 bases lining up with TRBD2. After removal of 1 base from V and 2 bases from J, the junction contained 3 bases not matched to a gene. CDR3 size: 17 residues. Germline CDR1 is SGHNT and CDR2 is YENEEA. Here the CDR3 reads CASSLGGLAGGQETQYF. The DNA for the CDR3 is TGTGCCAGCAGCTTAGGAGGACTAGCGGGGGGACAAGAGACCCAGTACTTC.

The chain employs TRBV5-1 and TRBJ1-1; the D gene is possibly TRBD1 (5 bases). Trimming removed 0 bases from V and 2 bases from J, with 11 bases in between. The CDR3 covers 15 residues. Germline values: CDR1 SGHRS, CDR2 YFSETQ. This CDR3 is CASSLAAGGNTEAFF. CDR3 DNA: TGCGCCAGCAGCTTGGCGGCGGGGGGTAACACTGAAGCTTTCTTT.

The chain joins TRBV18 to TRBJ1-3; D not certain. Germline lookup yields CDR1 KGHSH and CDR2 LQKENI. This CDR3 spans 14 amino acids. Between the trimmed V and J ends, which lost 1 base and 1 base, there was a span of 5 bases. The CDR3 protein is CASSPQPSGNTIYF. For the CDR3, the DNA is TGTGCCAGCTCACCACAGCCTTCTGGAAACACCATATATTTT.